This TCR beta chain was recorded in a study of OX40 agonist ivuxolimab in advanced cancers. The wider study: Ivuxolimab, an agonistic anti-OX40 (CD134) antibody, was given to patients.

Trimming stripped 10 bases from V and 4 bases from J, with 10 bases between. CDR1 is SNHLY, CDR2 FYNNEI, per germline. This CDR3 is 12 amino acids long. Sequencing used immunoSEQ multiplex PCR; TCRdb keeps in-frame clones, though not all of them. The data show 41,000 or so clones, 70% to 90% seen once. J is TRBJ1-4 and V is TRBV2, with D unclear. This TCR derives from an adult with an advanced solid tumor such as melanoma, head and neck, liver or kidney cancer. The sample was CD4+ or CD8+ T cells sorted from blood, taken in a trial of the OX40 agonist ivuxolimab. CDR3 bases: TGTGCCACCGGGAGCTATAATGAAAAACTGTTTTTT. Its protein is CATGSYNEKLFF.